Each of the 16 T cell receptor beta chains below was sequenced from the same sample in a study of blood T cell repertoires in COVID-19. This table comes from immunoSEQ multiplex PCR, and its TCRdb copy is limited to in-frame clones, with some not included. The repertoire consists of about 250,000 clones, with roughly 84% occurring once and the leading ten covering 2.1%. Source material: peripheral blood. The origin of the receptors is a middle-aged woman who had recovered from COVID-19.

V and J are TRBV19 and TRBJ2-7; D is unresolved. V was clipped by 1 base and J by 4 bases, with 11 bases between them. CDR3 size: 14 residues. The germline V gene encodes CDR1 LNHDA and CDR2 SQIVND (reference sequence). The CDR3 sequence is CASSIAFGAYEQYF. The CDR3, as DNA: TGTGCCAGTAGTATAGCTTTCGGAGCTTACGAGCAGTACTTC. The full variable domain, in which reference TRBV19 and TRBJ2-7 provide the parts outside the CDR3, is DGGITQSPKYLFRKEGQNVTLSCEQNLNHDAMYWYRQDPGQGLRLIYYSQIVNDFQKGDIAEGYSVSREKKESFPLTVTSAQKNPTAFYLCASSIAFGAYEQYFGPGTRLTVT.

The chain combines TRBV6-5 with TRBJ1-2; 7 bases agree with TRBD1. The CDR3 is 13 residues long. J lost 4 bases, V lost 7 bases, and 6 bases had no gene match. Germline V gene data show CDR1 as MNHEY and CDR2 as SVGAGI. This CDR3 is CASKTGQIYGYTF. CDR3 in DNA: TGTGCCAGCAAGACAGGGCAGATCTATGGCTACACCTTC.

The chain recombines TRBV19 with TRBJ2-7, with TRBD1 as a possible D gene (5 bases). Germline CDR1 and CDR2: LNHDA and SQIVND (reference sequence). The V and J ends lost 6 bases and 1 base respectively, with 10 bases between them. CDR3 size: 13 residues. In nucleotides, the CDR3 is TGTGCCAGTAGAGGAGACAGATCCTACGAGCAGTACTTC. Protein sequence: CASRGDRSYEQYF.

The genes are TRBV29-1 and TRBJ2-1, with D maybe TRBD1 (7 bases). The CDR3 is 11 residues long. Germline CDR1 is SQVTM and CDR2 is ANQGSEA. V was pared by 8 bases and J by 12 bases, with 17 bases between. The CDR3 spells CSFRGTERQFF. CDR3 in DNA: TGCAGCTTCCGGGGGACAGAACGGCAGTTCTTC.

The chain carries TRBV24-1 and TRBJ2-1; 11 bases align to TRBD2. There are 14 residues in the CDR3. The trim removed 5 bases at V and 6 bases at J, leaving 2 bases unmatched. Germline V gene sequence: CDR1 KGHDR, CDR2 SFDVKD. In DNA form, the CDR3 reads TGTGCCACCAGTGTAACTAGCGGGAGCAATGAGCAGTTCTTC. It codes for CATSVTSGSNEQFF.

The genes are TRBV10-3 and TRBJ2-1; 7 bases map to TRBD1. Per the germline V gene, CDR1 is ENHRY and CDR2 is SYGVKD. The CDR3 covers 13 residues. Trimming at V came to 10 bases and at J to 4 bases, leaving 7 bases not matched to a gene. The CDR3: CASNRGLYNEQFF. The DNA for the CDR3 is TGTGCCAGTAACAGGGGCTTGTACAATGAGCAGTTCTTC.

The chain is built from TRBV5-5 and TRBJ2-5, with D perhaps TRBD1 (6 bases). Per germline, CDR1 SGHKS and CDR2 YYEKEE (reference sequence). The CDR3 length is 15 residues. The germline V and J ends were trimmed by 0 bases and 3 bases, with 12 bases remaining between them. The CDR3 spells CASSLAAGTKETQYF. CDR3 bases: TGTGCCAGCAGCTTGGCCGCTGGGACAAAAGAGACCCAGTACTTC.

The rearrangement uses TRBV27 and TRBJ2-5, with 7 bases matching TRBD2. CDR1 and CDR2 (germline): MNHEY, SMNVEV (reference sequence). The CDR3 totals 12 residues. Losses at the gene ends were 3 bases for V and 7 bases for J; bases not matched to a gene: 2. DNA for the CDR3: TGTGCCAGCAGTTTCCCGGGGGGGACCCAGTACTTC. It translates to CASSFPGGTQYF.

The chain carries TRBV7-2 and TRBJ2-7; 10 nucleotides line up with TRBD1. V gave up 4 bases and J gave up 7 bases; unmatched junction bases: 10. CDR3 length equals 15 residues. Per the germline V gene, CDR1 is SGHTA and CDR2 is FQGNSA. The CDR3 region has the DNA TGTGCCAGCAGCTGGGGGACAGGGGTTCTTTTGGAGCAGTACTTC. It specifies CASSWGTGVLLEQYF.

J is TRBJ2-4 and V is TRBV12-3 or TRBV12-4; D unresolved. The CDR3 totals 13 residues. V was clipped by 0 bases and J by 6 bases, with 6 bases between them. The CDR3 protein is CASSLATVNIQYF. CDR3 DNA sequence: TGTGCCAGCAGTTTAGCGACTGTAAACATTCAGTACTTC.

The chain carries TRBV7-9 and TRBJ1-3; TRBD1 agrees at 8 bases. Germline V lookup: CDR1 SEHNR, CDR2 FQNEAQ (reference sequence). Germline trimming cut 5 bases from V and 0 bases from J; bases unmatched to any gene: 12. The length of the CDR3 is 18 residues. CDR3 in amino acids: CASSPIGQGLYSGNTIYF. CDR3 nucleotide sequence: TGTGCCAGCAGCCCAATCGGACAGGGCTTATACTCTGGAAACACCATATATTTT.

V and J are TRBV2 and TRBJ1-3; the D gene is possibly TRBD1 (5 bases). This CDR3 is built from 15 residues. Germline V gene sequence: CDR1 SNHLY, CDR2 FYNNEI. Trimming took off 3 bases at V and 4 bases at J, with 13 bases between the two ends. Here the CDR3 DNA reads TGTGCCAGCAGTGAGGGCCAGGGCCCGGGAAACACCATATATTTT. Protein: CASSEGQGPGNTIYF. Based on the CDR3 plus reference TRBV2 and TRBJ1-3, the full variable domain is EPEVTQTPSHQVTQMGQEVILRCVPISNHLYFYWYRQILGQKVEFLVSFYNNEISEKSEIFDDQFSVERPDGSNFTLKIRSTKLEDSAMYFCASSEGQGPGNTIYFGEGSWLTVV.

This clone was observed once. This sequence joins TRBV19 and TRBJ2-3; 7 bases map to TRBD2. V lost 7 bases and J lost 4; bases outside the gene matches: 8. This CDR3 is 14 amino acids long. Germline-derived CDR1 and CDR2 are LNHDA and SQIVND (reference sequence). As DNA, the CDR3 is TGTGCCAGTAAGTGGCTAGCGGAGCCAGATACGCAGTATTTT. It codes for CASKWLAEPDTQYF.

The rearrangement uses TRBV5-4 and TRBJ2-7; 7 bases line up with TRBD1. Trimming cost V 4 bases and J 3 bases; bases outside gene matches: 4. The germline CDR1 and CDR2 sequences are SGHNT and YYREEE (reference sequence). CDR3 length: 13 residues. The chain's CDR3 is CASSRRDSYEQYF. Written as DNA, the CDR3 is TGTGCCAGCAGCCGCCGGGACAGCTACGAGCAGTACTTC.

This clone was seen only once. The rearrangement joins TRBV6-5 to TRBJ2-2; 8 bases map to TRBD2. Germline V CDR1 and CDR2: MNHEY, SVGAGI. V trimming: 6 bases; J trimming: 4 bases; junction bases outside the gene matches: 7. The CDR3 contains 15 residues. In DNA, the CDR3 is TGTGCCAGCAGCCGCCCCGGGGGGGCCACCGGGGAGCTGTTTTTT. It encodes CASSRPGGATGELFF.

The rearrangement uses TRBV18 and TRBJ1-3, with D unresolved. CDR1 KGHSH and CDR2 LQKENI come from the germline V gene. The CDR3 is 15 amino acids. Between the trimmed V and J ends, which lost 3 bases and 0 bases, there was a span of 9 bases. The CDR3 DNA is TGTGCCAGCTCACCTTCGGGGAGCTCTGGAAACACCATATATTTT. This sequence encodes CASSPSGSSGNTIYF.